The rows below give T cell receptor beta chains drawn from one sample of a study of blood T cell repertoires in COVID-19. Method: immunoSEQ multiplex PCR; TCRdb's copy keeps in-frame clones and lacks some. Found here are roughly 87,000 clones, more than 75% of them singletons; the top ten hold more than 25%. The sequencing input was peripheral blood. The source of these receptors is a human donor in a cohort sampled during active COVID-19. CDR3s include the opening cysteine and the closing phenylalanine or tryptophan. Each record gives: CDR3 DNA, CDR3 protein, J gene, V gene, D gene, clone size. A D gene is named only where the DNA matches it firmly. Size values are once, few and many counts, or a class for expanded clones, and some rows have none.

DNA: TGTGCCAGCAGTTTTAACAGGGGCGACGAGCAGTACTTC
CDR3: CASSFNRGDEQYF
J: TRBJ2-7
V: TRBV27
D: TRBD1
size: NA

DNA: TGTGCCAGCAGCTTGAGCGGGAGGGGAAATGAGCAGTTCTTC
CDR3: CASSLSGRGNEQFF
J: TRBJ2-1
V: TRBV7-3
D: TRBD2
size: NA

DNA: TGTGCCAGCAGTTTCACAGGGGGTACTGAAGCTTTCTTT
CDR3: CASSFTGGTEAFF
J: TRBJ1-1
V: TRBV12-3/TRBV12-4
D: TRBD1
size: NA

DNA: TGTGCCAGCAGCTTAGGTGGGCGAGGCACAGATACGCAGTATTTT
CDR3: CASSLGGRGTDTQYF
J: TRBJ2-3
V: TRBV5-6
D: NA
size: NA

DNA: TGTGCCAGCAGTCGAGCGGGGGAGCAGTACTTC
CDR3: CASSRAGEQYF
J: TRBJ2-7
V: TRBV27
D: TRBD2
size: NA

DNA: TGTGCCAGCAGTCAGGGGGCTGGGGCCAACGTCCTGACTTTC
CDR3: CASSQGAGANVLTF
J: TRBJ2-6
V: TRBV27
D: TRBD1
size: few

DNA: TGTGCCATTTCGGCAGGGGAGGGGGAGACCCAGTACTTC
CDR3: CAISAGEGETQYF
J: TRBJ2-5
V: TRBV10-3
D: NA
size: NA

DNA: TGCGCCAGCAGCCAAGAGGGACTAGCGGAAGAGACCCAGTACTTC
CDR3: CASSQEGLAEETQYF
J: TRBJ2-5
V: TRBV4-3
D: TRBD2
size: NA

DNA: TGTGCCAGCAGCCCCTCGGACATTGGTGGAAACACCATATATTTT
CDR3: CASSPSDIGGNTIYF
J: TRBJ1-3
V: TRBV4-2
D: NA
size: NA

DNA: TGCGCCAGCAGGGGGACAGGGGGAGGTGGCTACACCTTC
CDR3: CASRGTGGGGYTF
J: TRBJ1-2
V: TRBV5-1
D: TRBD1
size: NA

DNA: TGTGCCAGCAACACCGGCGCGGGAAACTATGGCTACACCTTC
CDR3: CASNTGAGNYGYTF
J: TRBJ1-2
V: TRBV7-9
D: NA
size: few

DNA: TGTGCCAGCAGTCCACTAGGACAGGTCTACGAGCAGTACTTC
CDR3: CASSPLGQVYEQYF
J: TRBJ2-7
V: TRBV28
D: TRBD1
size: NA

DNA: TGTGCCAGCACGGGTGGCGGGGGCTGGGATTCACCCCTCCACTTT
CDR3: CASTGGGGWDSPLHF
J: TRBJ1-6
V: TRBV6-5
D: NA
size: once

DNA: TGTGCCAGCAGCCTGATGGGTCCGGCCACGGGGGGCTACACCTTC
CDR3: CASSLMGPATGGYTF
J: TRBJ1-2
V: TRBV5-6
D: NA
size: NA

DNA: TGTGCCAGCAGTTACACCCCGCAGGGGGCGGGGGAGCAGTACTTC
CDR3: CASSYTPQGAGEQYF
J: TRBJ2-7
V: TRBV6-5
D: TRBD1
size: NA

DNA: TGTGCCAGCAGCCCAGCCCTGCGGACTAGCGGGAGCACGCAGTATTTT
CDR3: CASSPALRTSGSTQYF
J: TRBJ2-3
V: TRBV11-2
D: TRBD2
size: NA

DNA: TGTGCCAGCAGCCGCAGCGGGAGCTCCTACAATGAGCAGTTCTTC
CDR3: CASSRSGSSYNEQFF
J: TRBJ2-1
V: TRBV28
D: TRBD2
size: once

DNA: TGTGCCAGCAGCTTAGTCAGGGGTTTTTCACCCCTCCACTTT
CDR3: CASSLVRGFSPLHF
J: TRBJ1-6
V: TRBV7-3
D: NA
size: NA

DNA: TGTGCCAGTACATCAACACAGGGGGCATCTGGCTACACCTTC
CDR3: CASTSTQGASGYTF
J: TRBJ1-2
V: TRBV6-5
D: TRBD1
size: NA

DNA: TGTGCCAGCAGCCCGAGACCCGACAGGGCCACCGGGGAGCTGTTTTTT
CDR3: CASSPRPDRATGELFF
J: TRBJ2-2
V: TRBV7-3
D: TRBD1
size: NA

DNA: TGTGCCAGCAGTTACAAGGCTAGCTTCGGTATCTTGGATTGGGTCAATGAGCAGTTCTTC
CDR3: CASSYKASFGILDWVNEQFF
J: TRBJ2-1
V: TRBV6-2/TRBV6-3
D: NA
size: once

DNA: TGTGCCATCAGTGAGAACGCGCAAGATACGCAGTATTTT
CDR3: CAISENAQDTQYF
J: TRBJ2-3
V: TRBV10-3
D: NA
size: NA

DNA: TGTGCCATCAATCCCGGGACTGTGAGCACAGATACGCAGTATTTT
CDR3: CAINPGTVSTDTQYF
J: TRBJ2-3
V: TRBV10-3
D: NA
size: NA

DNA: TGTGCCAGCAGCTTAGCGCAGGCAGGGGGTGGCTACACCTTC
CDR3: CASSLAQAGGGYTF
J: TRBJ1-2
V: TRBV7-9
D: TRBD1
size: NA

DNA: TGTGCCAGCAGCTCGACCCAGCGGGGGGACTACGAGCAGTACTTC
CDR3: CASSSTQRGDYEQYF
J: TRBJ2-7
V: TRBV5-4
D: TRBD2
size: NA

DNA: TGCGCCAGCAGCCCAGGCAGAGTAGCGGACACAGATACGCAGTATTTT
CDR3: CASSPGRVADTDTQYF
J: TRBJ2-3
V: TRBV5-1
D: NA
size: NA